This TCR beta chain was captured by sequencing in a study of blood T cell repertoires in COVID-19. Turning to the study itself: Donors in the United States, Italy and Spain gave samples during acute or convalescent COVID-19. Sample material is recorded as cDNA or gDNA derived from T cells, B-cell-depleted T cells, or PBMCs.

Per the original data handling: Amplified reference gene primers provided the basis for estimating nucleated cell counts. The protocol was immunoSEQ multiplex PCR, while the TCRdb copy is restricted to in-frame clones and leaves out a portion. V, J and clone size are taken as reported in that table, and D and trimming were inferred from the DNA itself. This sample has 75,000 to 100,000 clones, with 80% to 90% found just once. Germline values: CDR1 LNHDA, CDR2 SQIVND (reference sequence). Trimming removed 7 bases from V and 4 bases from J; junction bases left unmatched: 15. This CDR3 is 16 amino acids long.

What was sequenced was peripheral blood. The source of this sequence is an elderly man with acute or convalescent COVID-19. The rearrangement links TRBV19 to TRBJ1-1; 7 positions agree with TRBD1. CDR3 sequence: CASIAHRGAGGTEAFF. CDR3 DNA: TGTGCCAGTATCGCCCATAGGGGGGCAGGGGGCACTGAAGCTTTCTTT.